This T cell receptor (beta chain) was recovered during a study of T cell clonality in common variable immunodeficiency. Whole-study results and caveats: Compared with controls, CVID subjects had fewer shared TCRbeta clones.

Germline V gene data show CDR1 as LNHDA and CDR2 as SQIVND (reference sequence). This CDR3 is built from 15 residues. After removal of 6 bases from V and 7 bases from J, the junction contained 8 bases not matched to a gene. In its sample, this clone was seen many times. Its antigen is not known. With the read ending 3 residues before the CDR3 end, the germline J gene is used to fill in that end. Measured with immunoSEQ multiplex PCR; TCRdb has only the in-frame clones, and not every one. This sample carries 40,000 to 45,000 clones, none of them present only once. What was sequenced was peripheral blood mononuclear cells. The origin of this receptor is a person between 18 and 75 years old in good health. This chain links TRBV19 with TRBJ1-6, with 8 bases fitting TRBD1. The covered CDR3 bases are TGTGCCAGTAGCCTCCTACAGGGGGTCAATTCACCC. Amino acids: CASSLLQGVNSP. The complete CDR3 protein is CASSLLQGVNSPLHF.